The 23 T cell receptor beta chains presented below share a single source sample, sequenced in a study of cytomegalovirus exposure and HLA in healthy donors (dated by TCRdb to between 2016 and 2019). Libraries came from the immunoSEQ multiplex PCR assay. The multiplex PCR relied on a mix of 60 forward primers for TCR Vbeta segments and 13 reverse primers for TCR Jbeta segments. TCRdb obtained this table from immuneACCESS and retained in-frame rearrangements with V and J assigned. These tables miss some clones; where compared with another copy, unresolved V genes account for less than half of the shortfall, and the remainder is unexplained. For this sample there are 100,000 to 150,000 clones; approximately 80% appear just once. Of the sample, approximately 3% falls within the top ten clones. The source material was PBMCs. The receptors derive from a boy aged 2 to 10 in good health and CMV-seronegative.

The V gene is TRBV5-4, the J gene TRBJ2-3; maybe TRBD2 (5 bases). This CDR3 contains 17 residues. Trimming cost V 3 bases and J 0 bases, with 17 bases left between them. Germline values: CDR1 SGHNT, CDR2 YYREEE (reference sequence). CDR3 DNA: TGTGCCAGCAGCTGGTTAGGCAGAGGGTCTAGCACAGATACGCAGTATTTT. It is translated as CASSWLGRGSSTDTQYF.

CDR3 nucleotides: TGCGCCAGCAGCTTAGCGCGGCTCTACGAGCAGTACGTC. The encoded protein is CASSLARLYEQYV. The chain links TRBV5-1 to TRBJ2-7; D gene uncertain. Trimming shortened V by 2 bases and J by 3 bases, and 9 bases separated the two germline ends. The V gene's germline CDR1 is SGHRS and CDR2 YFSETQ. CDR3 length: 13 amino acids.

The chain links TRBV19 to TRBJ1-1; D perhaps matches TRBD1 (5 bases). V lost 1 base, J lost 3 bases, and 9 bases lay in between. The CDR3 runs 14 residues. Per germline, CDR1 LNHDA and CDR2 SQIVND (reference sequence). The CDR3 loop reads CASSIAAGYTEAFF. As DNA, the CDR3 is TGTGCCAGTAGTATAGCTGCAGGGTACACTGAAGCTTTCTTT.

This clone was recorded a few times. The rearrangement links TRBV5-1 to TRBJ1-1, with a weak D call TRBD1 (5 bases). This CDR3 is 17 amino acids long. The V and J ends lost 0 bases and 0 bases respectively, with 15 bases between them. Germline CDR1 and CDR2: SGHRS and YFSETQ. As DNA, the CDR3 is TGCGCCAGCAGCTTGGGGTTAGGGGCCGCCTTGAACACTGAAGCTTTCTTT. Translated, it gives CASSLGLGAALNTEAFF.

The chain recombines TRBV5-4 with TRBJ2-5; 8 positions match TRBD2. The assigned J gene may be wrong: the sequence end matches TRBJ2-7 better. The CDR3 consists of 16 residues. The germline gives CDR1 SGHNT, CDR2 YYREEE (reference sequence). In DNA form, the CDR3 reads TGTGCCAGCAGCTTGTTCTCAGCGGGGGCCTCCTACGAGCAGTACTTC. Translating gives CASSLFSAGASYEQYF.

The gene calls are TRBV5-4 and TRBJ2-3; D is undetermined. Trimming stripped 3 bases from V and 4 bases from J, with 9 bases between. CDR3 length: 13 amino acids. Germline assignment: CDR1 SGHNT and CDR2 YYREEE (reference sequence). This CDR3 reads CASSSWLADTQYF. The CDR3 DNA reads TGTGCCAGCAGCTCATGGCTAGCAGATACGCAGTATTTT.

The rearrangement links TRBV11-2 to TRBJ1-6; D might be TRBD1 (6 bases). Germline CDR1 and CDR2: SGHAT and FQNNGV. V was trimmed by 3 bases and J by 9 bases, leaving 12 bases between them. The CDR3 covers 14 residues. The DNA of the CDR3 is TGTGCCAGCAGCTTCGCAGGGGACGGTTCACCCCTCCACTTT. Residues: CASSFAGDGSPLHF.

The rearrangement joins TRBV18 to TRBJ1-1; 7 bases map to TRBD1. Germline V gives CDR1 KGHSH, CDR2 LQKENI. Losses at the gene ends were 2 bases for V and 4 bases for J; bases not matched to a gene: 7. The CDR3 has 15 amino acids. DNA of the CDR3: TGTGCCAGCTCACCATTGGAGGGGGCGTCCACTGAAGCTTTCTTT. As protein: CASSPLEGASTEAFF.

This clone showed up just a few times. This chain connects TRBV6-1 to TRBJ1-5, with D uncertain. Germline V gene sequence: CDR1 MNHNS, CDR2 SASEGT. V dropped 2 bases and J dropped 6 bases, with 14 bases sitting between them. This CDR3 is built from 15 residues. CDR3 sequence (DNA): TGTGCCAGCAGTGAAAGCGCCGACGGTTCTCAGCCCCAGCATTTT. It translates to CASSESADGSQPQHF.

CDR3 region: CATSRDPTGYGYTF. The CDR3, as DNA: TGTGCCACCAGCAGAGATCCGACGGGTTATGGCTACACCTTC. The gene calls are TRBV15 and TRBJ1-2; D unresolved. The length of the CDR3 is 14 residues. Trimming left V 0 bases short and J 5 bases short, with 10 bases between. Germline lookup yields CDR1 LNHNV and CDR2 YYDKDF (reference sequence).

This clone occurred once. This CDR3 reads CSVDTGTGEGYGYTF. CDR3 sequence (DNA): TGCAGCGTGGACACCGGGACAGGGGAGGGCTATGGCTACACCTTC. The chain employs TRBV29-1 and TRBJ1-2, with 10 bases identical to TRBD1. The CDR3 has 15 residues. In germline, CDR1 is SQVTM, CDR2 ANQGSEA. V gave up 6 bases and J gave up 4 bases; unmatched junction bases: 11. Filled out from reference TRBV29-1 and TRBJ1-2, the complete variable domain reads SAVISQKPSRDICQRGTSLTIQCQVDSQVTMMFWYRQQPGQSLTLIATANQGSEATYESGFVIDKFPISRPNLTFSTLTVSNMSPEDSSIYLCSVDTGTGEGYGYTFGSGTRLTVV.

This chain links TRBV30 with TRBJ1-2, with D maybe TRBD1 (5 bases). V was shortened by 4 bases and J by 4 bases, with 13 bases between the two germline ends. From germline, CDR1 is GTSNPN and CDR2 SVGIG (reference sequence). The CDR3 is made up of 13 amino acids. CDR3 coding DNA: TGTGCCTGGACGTCAGGGCTGGGCTATGGCTACACCTTC. Translated, it gives CAWTSGLGYGYTF. The entire variable domain, with the rest obtained from reference TRBV30 and TRBJ1-2, is as follows: SQTIHQWPATLVQPVGSPLSLECTVEGTSNPNLYWYRQAAGRGLQLLFYSVGIGQISSEVPQNLSASRPQDRQFILSSKKLLLSDSGFYLCAWTSGLGYGYTFGSGTRLTVV.

The chain employs TRBV18 and TRBJ1-2, with D maybe TRBD1 (5 bases). The germline gives CDR1 KGHSH, CDR2 LQKENI. V lost 6 bases to trimming and J lost 8 bases, with 16 bases between them. The CDR3 length is 13 residues. The CDR3 DNA reads as TGTGCCAGCTCCTCCACGGGGGAGCGAGGCTACACCTTC. Protein product: CASSSTGERGYTF. Combining the CDR3 with reference TRBV18 and TRBJ1-2 gives the whole variable domain NAGVMQNPRHLVRRRGQEARLRCSPMKGHSHVYWYRQLPEEGLKFMVYLQKENIIDESGMPKERFSAEFPKEGPSILRIQQVVRGDSAAYFCASSSTGERGYTFGSGTRLTVV.

This clone occurred once. The genes are TRBV28 and TRBJ2-2; D ambiguous. The V gene's germline CDR1 is MDHEN and CDR2 SYDVKM. This CDR3 spans 14 amino acids. Trimming left V 5 bases short and J 2 bases short, with 9 bases between. The CDR3 DNA follows: TGTGCCAGCAGTCGATTTACTAACACCGGGGAGCTGTTTTTT. This sequence encodes CASSRFTNTGELFF.

The chain employs TRBV7-2 and TRBJ1-1; a possible D gene is TRBD1 (5 bases). Trimming shortened V by 5 bases and J by 3 bases, and 16 bases separated the two germline ends. The CDR3 totals 15 residues. Germline values: CDR1 SGHTA, CDR2 FQGNSA. CDR3 residues: CASSIRQSVDTEAFF. For the CDR3, the DNA is TGTGCCAGCAGCATTAGACAGTCGGTAGACACTGAAGCTTTCTTT.

The chain uses TRBV28 and TRBJ2-2; no firm D call. From germline, CDR1 is MDHEN and CDR2 SYDVKM. The CDR3 loop spans 11 amino acids. DNA of the CDR3: TGTTCGTCGGCGAACACCGGGGAGCTGTTTTTT. It codes for CSSANTGELFF.

The V gene is TRBV6-5, the J gene TRBJ2-7; 9 positions agree with TRBD2. The CDR3 sequence is 15 residues long. The V gene end was trimmed by 7 bases and the J gene end by 9 bases; junction bases not matched to a gene: 16. Per the germline V gene, CDR1 is MNHEY and CDR2 is SVGAGI. The CDR3 sequence: CASTPVAGAPSRQYF. The DNA for the CDR3 is TGTGCCAGCACCCCGGTAGCGGGGGCCCCTTCACGGCAGTACTTC.

This chain links TRBV6-6 with TRBJ1-1; no clear D. Trimming removed 5 bases at V and 6 bases at J, with 16 bases between. Germline lookup yields CDR1 MNHNY and CDR2 SVGAGI (reference sequence). This CDR3 is built from 14 residues. The CDR3 loop reads CASSPPPGASEAFF. CDR3 bases: TGTGCCAGCAGTCCTCCCCCTGGAGCCTCTGAAGCTTTCTTT.

V is TRBV6-5 and J is TRBJ2-2, with D possibly TRBD2 on 5 matching bases. Germline lookup yields CDR1 MNHEY and CDR2 SVGAGI. The CDR3 length is 16 residues. Trimming took off 2 bases at V and 3 bases at J, with 13 bases between the two ends. This chain's CDR3 is CASSYPSGFDTGELFF. The CDR3 DNA is TGTGCCAGCAGTTACCCCTCGGGATTCGACACCGGGGAGCTGTTTTTT.

The chain links TRBV10-3 to TRBJ1-4; tentatively, D is TRBD1 (5 bases). The CDR3 runs 20 residues. Germline values: CDR1 ENHRY, CDR2 SYGVKD. Trimming cost V 3 bases and J 0 bases, with 23 bases left between them. In DNA form, the CDR3 reads TGTGCCATCAGTGAAGAAAATACAGGAACGCAAACCCCAACTAATGAAAAACTGTTTTTT. Its protein is CAISEENTGTQTPTNEKLFF.

V gene TRBV4-3 combines with J gene TRBJ1-4, with a possible D match to TRBD1 (6 bases). The CDR3 is 17 amino acids. The germline V gene has CDR1 LGHNA and CDR2 YSLEER. Trimming took 1 base from V and 4 from J, leaving 16 bases between them. CDR3 protein: CASSQAGLQGFNEKLFF. CDR3 DNA: TGCGCCAGCAGCCAAGCCGGCCTACAGGGATTTAATGAAAAACTGTTTTTT.

The chain joins TRBV7-6 to TRBJ1-4; D gene unclear. Trimming took off 1 base at V and 7 bases at J, with 13 bases between the two ends. The germline CDR1 and CDR2 sequences are SGHVS and FNYEAQ. This CDR3 contains 15 residues. The CDR3 DNA follows: TGTGCCAGCAGCTTAGTAGGAGGGAATAGTGAAAAACTGTTTTTT. Its translation is CASSLVGGNSEKLFF.

Regarding this clone: One end of the junction does not line up with germline, which may come from a read error. The rearrangement joins TRBV7-9 to TRBJ1-1; 12 nucleotides line up with TRBD1. This CDR3 is 18 amino acids long. Per the germline V gene, CDR1 is SEHNR and CDR2 is FQNEAQ (reference sequence). CDR3 residues: CSSSRRDRGPVMNTEAFF. CDR3 nucleotide sequence: TGTTCCAGCAGCCGAAGGGACAGGGGGCCAGTAATGAACACTGAAGCTTTCTTT.